Below, 8 T cell receptor beta chains from the same sample are listed, as sequenced in a study of T cell responses to AZD1222 COVID-19 vaccine. Measured with immunoSEQ multiplex PCR; TCRdb has only the in-frame clones, and not every one. The table records about 60,000 clones, around 80% of them present only once. Sequencing was performed on peripheral blood, taken 28 days after the second AZD1222 dose. The receptors originated from an adult who received the AZD1222 COVID-19 vaccine.

The gene calls are TRBV7-9 and TRBJ2-5, with 7 bases fitting TRBD1. J gave up 1 base and V 0 bases, and 2 bases lay outside the gene matches. CDR1 and CDR2 from the germline V gene are SEHNR and FQNEAQ (reference sequence). CDR3 length: 15 residues. The CDR3 sequence: CASSLAGQPQETQYF. The CDR3 DNA sequence: TGTGCCAGCAGCTTAGCGGGACAGCCCCAAGAGACCCAGTACTTC. The full variable domain, completed using reference TRBV7-9 and TRBJ2-5, is DTGVSQNPRHKITKRGQNVTFRCDPISEHNRLYWYRQTLGQGPEFLTYFQNEAQLEKSRLLSDRFSAERPKGSFSTLEIQRTEQGDSAMYLCASSLAGQPQETQYFGPGTRLLVL.

The CDR3 DNA reads as TGCGCCAGCAGCCAAGAGGCACAGGGGGCGCGGGGCTACACCTTC. Protein product: CASSQEAQGARGYTF. The V call is TRBV4-3, the J call TRBJ1-2; 9 bases fit TRBD1. The length of the CDR3 is 15 residues. CDR1 and CDR2 from the germline V gene are LGHNA and YSLEER. After removal of 0 bases from V and 8 bases from J, the junction contained 7 bases not matched to a gene.

The rearrangement uses TRBV2 and TRBJ1-5, with D tentatively TRBD1 (5 bases). This CDR3 has 13 residues. V lost 6 bases and J lost 3, with 9 bases in between. Germline lookup yields CDR1 SNHLY and CDR2 FYNNEI. CDR3 coding DNA: TGTGCCAGCAGATCAGGGATCAATCAGCCCCAGCATTTT. Its translation is CASRSGINQPQHF. Based on the CDR3 plus reference TRBV2 and TRBJ1-5, the full variable domain is EPEVTQTPSHQVTQMGQEVILRCVPISNHLYFYWYRQILGQKVEFLVSFYNNEISEKSEIFDDQFSVERPDGSNFTLKIRSTKLEDSAMYFCASRSGINQPQHFGDGTRLSIL.

The rearrangement uses TRBV12-3 or TRBV12-4 and TRBJ1-5, with D uncertain. V gave up 1 base and J gave up 6 bases, with 7 bases separating them. The CDR3 has 13 residues. The CDR3 DNA is TGTGCCAGCAGTTTAGAACTGGGTCAGCCCCAGCATTTT. Protein product: CASSLELGQPQHF.

V is TRBV29-1 and J is TRBJ1-1; maybe TRBD1 (5 bases). The germline V gene encodes CDR1 SQVTM and CDR2 ANQGSEA. CDR3 length: 12 residues. Trimming stripped 8 bases from V and 8 bases from J, with 18 bases between. CDR3 in DNA: TGCAGCATTAAAGGGCGGGGCAGGGAAGCTTTCTTT. Amino acids: CSIKGRGREAFF. Looking up the rest from reference TRBV29-1 and TRBJ1-1 gives the full variable domain: SAVISQKPSRDICQRGTSLTIQCQVDSQVTMMFWYRQQPGQSLTLIATANQGSEATYESGFVIDKFPISRPNLTFSTLTVSNMSPEDSSIYLCSIKGRGREAFFGQGTRLTVV.

The chain has TRBV11-2 and TRBJ2-1; a possible D gene is TRBD2 (7 bases). CDR3 length: 14 residues. The germline V gene encodes CDR1 SGHAT and CDR2 FQNNGV. Trimming cost V 6 bases and J 8 bases, with 17 bases left between them. CDR3 DNA: TGTGCCAGCAGACGAGGGGGGGGCGCCGATGAGCAGTTCTTC. As protein: CASRRGGGADEQFF.

V usage is TRBV6-5 and J usage is TRBJ1-4, with D uncertain. The CDR3 has 14 amino acids. Germline CDR1 is MNHEY and CDR2 is SVGAGI. The germline V and J ends were trimmed by 2 bases and 6 bases, with 10 bases remaining between them. In DNA form, the CDR3 reads TGTGCCAGCAGTTACGGGTGGAGGGATGAAAAACTGTTTTTT. This codes for CASSYGWRDEKLFF.

The rearrangement links TRBV12-3 or TRBV12-4 to TRBJ1-1; TRBD1 might be the D (5 bases). Trimming removed 5 bases at V and 5 bases at J, with 12 bases between. This CDR3 contains 13 residues. CDR3 nucleotide sequence: TGTGCCAGCAGTGATGCGGGGCCTACTGAAGCTTTCTTT. The encoded protein is CASSDAGPTEAFF.